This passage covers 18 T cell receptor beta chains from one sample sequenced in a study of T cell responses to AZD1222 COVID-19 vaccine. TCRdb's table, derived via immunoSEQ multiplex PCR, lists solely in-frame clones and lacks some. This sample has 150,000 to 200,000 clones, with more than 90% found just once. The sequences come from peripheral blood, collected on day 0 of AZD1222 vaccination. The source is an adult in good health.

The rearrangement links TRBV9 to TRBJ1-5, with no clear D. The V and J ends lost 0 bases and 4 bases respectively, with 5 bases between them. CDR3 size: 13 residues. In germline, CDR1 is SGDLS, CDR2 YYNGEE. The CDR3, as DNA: TGTGCCAGCAGCGTAGACGGGAATCAGCCCCAGCATTTT. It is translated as CASSVDGNQPQHF.

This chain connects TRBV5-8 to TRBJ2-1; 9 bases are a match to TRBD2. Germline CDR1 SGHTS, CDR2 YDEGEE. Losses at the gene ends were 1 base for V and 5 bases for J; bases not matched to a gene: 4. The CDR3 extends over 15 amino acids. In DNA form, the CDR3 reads TGTGCCAGCAGCTTGAACATAGCGGGAGACAATGAGCAGTTCTTC. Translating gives CASSLNIAGDNEQFF.

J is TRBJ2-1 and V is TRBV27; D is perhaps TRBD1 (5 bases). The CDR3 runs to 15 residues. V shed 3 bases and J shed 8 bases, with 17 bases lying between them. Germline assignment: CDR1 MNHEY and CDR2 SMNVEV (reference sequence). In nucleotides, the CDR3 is TGTGCCAGCAGTTTTCAGGTCACTAAAGGGGATGAGCAGTTCTTC. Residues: CASSFQVTKGDEQFF.

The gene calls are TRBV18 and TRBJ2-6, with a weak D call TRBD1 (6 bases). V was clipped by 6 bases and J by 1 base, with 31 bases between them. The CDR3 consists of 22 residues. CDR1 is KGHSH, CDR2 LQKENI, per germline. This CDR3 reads CASSTGGLPGQNSWSGANVLTF. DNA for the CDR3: TGTGCCAGCTCGACCGGCGGGTTACCGGGACAAAATTCATGGTCTGGGGCCAACGTCCTGACTTTC.

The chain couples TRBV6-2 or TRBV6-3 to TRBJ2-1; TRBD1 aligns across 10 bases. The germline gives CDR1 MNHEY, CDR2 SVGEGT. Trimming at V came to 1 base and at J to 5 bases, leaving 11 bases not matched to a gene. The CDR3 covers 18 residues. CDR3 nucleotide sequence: TGTGCCAGCAGTTACTACTCTCTGCGACAGGGGGCCCACAATGAGCAGTTCTTC. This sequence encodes CASSYYSLRQGAHNEQFF.

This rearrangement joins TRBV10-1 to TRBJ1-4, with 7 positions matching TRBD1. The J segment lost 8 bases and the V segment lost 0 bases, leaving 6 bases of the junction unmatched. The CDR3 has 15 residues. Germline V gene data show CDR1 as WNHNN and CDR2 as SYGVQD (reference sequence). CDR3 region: CASSESTGQREKLFF. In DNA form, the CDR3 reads TGCGCCAGCAGTGAGTCGACAGGGCAACGCGAAAAACTGTTTTTT.

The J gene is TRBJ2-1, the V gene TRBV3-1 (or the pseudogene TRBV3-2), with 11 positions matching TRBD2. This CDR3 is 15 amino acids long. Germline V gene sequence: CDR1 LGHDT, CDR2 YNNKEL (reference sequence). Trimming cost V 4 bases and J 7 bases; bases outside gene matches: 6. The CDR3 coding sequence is TGTGCCAGCAGCCCTTTAGCGGGAGGGCCTAATGAGCAGTTCTTC. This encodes CASSPLAGGPNEQFF.

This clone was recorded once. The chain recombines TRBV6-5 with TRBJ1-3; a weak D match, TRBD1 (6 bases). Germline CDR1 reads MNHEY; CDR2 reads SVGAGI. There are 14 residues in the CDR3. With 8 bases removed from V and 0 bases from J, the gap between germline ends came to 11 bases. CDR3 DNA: TGTGCCAGCCAACAGGGAGGCTCTGGAAACACCATATATTTT. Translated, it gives CASQQGGSGNTIYF.

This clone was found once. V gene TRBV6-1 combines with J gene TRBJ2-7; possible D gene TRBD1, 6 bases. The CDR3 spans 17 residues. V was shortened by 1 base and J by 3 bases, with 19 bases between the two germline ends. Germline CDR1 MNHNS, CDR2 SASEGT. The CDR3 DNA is TGTGCCAGCAGTGAAGAGCGCCAGGGGAGTTTCTTCTACGAGCAGTACTTC. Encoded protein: CASSEERQGSFFYEQYF.

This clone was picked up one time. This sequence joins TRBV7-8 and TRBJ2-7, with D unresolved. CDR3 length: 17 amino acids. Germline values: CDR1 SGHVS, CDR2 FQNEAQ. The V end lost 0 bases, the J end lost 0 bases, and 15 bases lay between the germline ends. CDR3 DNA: TGTGCCAGCAGCTTAGCCGTCGGACCGGAAGGCTCCTACGAGCAGTACTTC. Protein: CASSLAVGPEGSYEQYF.

The CDR3 nucleotides are TGTGCCTGGAGTACACAGGGTAACACTGAAGCTTTCTTT. This sequence encodes CAWSTQGNTEAFF. This rearrangement joins TRBV30 to TRBJ1-1; D perhaps matches TRBD1 (6 bases). Trimming shortened V by 2 bases and J by 2 bases, and 9 bases separated the two germline ends. The CDR3 is 13 amino acids. CDR1 GTSNPN and CDR2 SVGIG come from the germline V gene (reference sequence).

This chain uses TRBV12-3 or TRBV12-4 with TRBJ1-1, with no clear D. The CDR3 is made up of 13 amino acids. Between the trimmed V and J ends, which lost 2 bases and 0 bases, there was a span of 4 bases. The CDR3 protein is CASSLIVNTEAFF. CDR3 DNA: TGTGCCAGCAGTTTAATAGTGAACACTGAAGCTTTCTTT.

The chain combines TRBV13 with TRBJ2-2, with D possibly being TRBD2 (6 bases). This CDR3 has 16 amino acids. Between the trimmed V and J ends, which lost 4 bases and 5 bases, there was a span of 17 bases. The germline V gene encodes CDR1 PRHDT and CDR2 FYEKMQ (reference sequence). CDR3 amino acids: CASSSLGLSVTGELFF. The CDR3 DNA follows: TGTGCCAGCAGCTCACTGGGACTTTCAGTGACCGGGGAGCTGTTTTTT.

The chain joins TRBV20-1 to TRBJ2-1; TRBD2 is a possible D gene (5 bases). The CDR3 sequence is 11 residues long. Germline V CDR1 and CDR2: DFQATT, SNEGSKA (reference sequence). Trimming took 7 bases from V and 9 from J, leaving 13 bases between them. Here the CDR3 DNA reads TGCAGTGTCCTGGACTTGCCTGAGCAGTTCTTC. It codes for CSVLDLPEQFF.

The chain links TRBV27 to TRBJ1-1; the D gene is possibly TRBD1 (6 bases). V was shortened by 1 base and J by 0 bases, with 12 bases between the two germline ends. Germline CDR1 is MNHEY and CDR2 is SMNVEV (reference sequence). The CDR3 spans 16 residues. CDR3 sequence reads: CASSLLGGGLNTEAFF. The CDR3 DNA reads TGTGCCAGCAGTTTATTAGGAGGGGGACTGAACACTGAAGCTTTCTTT.

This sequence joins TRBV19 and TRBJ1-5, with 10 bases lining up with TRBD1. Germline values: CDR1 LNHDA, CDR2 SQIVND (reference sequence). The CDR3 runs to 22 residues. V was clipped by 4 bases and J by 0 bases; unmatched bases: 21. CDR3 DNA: TGTGCCAGTAGTACCCAGTCATCTGAGAAGGGACAGGGGAGATATAGCAATCAGCCCCAGCATTTT. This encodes CASSTQSSEKGQGRYSNQPQHF.

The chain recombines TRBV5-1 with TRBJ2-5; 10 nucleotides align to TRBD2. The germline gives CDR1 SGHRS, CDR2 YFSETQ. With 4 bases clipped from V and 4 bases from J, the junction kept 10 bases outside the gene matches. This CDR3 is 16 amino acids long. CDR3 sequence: CASSIIPSGSGETQYF. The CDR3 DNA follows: TGCGCCAGCAGCATAATCCCTAGCGGGAGTGGAGAGACCCAGTACTTC.

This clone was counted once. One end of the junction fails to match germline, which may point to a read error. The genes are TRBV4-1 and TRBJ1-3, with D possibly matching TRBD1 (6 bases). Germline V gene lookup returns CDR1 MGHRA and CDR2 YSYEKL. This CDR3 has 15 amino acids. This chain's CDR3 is CASSQDRGSGNTVYF. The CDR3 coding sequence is TGCGCCAGCAGCCAAGACAGGGGATCTGGAAACACCGTATATTTT.